This T cell receptor (beta chain) came from a study of blood T cell repertoires in COVID-19. At the level of the study: The samples span acute and convalescent COVID-19 from the United States, Italy and Spain. Sources were T cells, B-cell-depleted T cells, or PBMCs; the material itself was cDNA or gDNA.

This clone has just one count. Per the authors' pipeline: Reference gene primer amplification gave estimated nucleated cell counts. Some clones are missing from TCRdb's copy, which holds only in-frame ones; the method was immunoSEQ multiplex PCR. That table gives V, J and clone size, and the DNA gave D and trimming. Of 250,000 to 300,000 clones listed, 88% are singletons. CDR3 size: 18 residues. Germline V gene sequence: CDR1 KGHDR, CDR2 SFDVKD. V was trimmed by 0 bases and J by 0 bases, leaving 14 bases between them. The chain joins TRBV24-1 to TRBJ2-1, with TRBD1 as a possible D gene (6 bases). The receptor was derived from a woman in her thirties with acute or convalescent COVID-19. The specimen was peripheral blood. The CDR3 region is CATSDLKRLDSSYNEQFF. Here the CDR3 DNA reads TGTGCCACCAGTGATTTGAAGCGGCTGGACAGCTCCTACAATGAGCAGTTCTTC.